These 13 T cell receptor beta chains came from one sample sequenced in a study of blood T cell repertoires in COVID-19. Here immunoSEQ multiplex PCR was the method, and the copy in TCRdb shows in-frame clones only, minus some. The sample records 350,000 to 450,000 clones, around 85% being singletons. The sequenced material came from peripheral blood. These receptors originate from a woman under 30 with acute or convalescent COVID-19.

CDR3: CASSQAGRVDSPLHF. The CDR3 region has the DNA TGTGCCAGCAGCCAAGCGGGCAGGGTAGATTCACCCCTCCACTTT. V usage is TRBV3-1 (or the pseudogene TRBV3-2) and J usage is TRBJ1-6, with a tentative D call TRBD1 (5 bases). The CDR3 sequence is 15 residues long. CDR1 and CDR2 from the germline V gene are LGHDT and YNNKEL (reference sequence). With 1 base removed from V and 8 bases from J, the gap between germline ends came to 12 bases.

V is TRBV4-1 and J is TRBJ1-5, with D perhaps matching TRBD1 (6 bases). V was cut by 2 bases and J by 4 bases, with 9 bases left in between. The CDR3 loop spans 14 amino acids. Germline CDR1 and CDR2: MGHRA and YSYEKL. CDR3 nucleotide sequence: TGCGCCAGCAGCCAATCGACAGGAAATCAGCCCCAGCATTTT. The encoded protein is CASSQSTGNQPQHF.

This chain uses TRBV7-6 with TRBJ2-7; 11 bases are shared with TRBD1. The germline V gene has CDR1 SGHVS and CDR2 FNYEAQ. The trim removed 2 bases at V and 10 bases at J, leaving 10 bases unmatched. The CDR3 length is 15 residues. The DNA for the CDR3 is TGTGCCAGCAGCTTATTTGTAGGACAGGGGGCCCTTCAGTACTTC. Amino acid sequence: CASSLFVGQGALQYF.

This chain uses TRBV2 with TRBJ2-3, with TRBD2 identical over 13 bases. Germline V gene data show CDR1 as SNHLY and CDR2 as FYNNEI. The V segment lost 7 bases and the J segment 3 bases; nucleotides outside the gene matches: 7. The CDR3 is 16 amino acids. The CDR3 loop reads CASTETSGGFTDTQYF. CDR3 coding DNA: TGTGCCAGCACCGAGACTAGCGGGGGGTTTACAGATACGCAGTATTTT.

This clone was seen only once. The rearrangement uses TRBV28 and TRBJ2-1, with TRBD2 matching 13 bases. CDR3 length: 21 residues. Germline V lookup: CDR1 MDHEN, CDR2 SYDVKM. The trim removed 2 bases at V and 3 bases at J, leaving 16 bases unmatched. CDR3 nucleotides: TGTGCCAGCAGTTTACCCAAATACCTTGGACTAGCGGGAGCTTACTACAATGAGCAGTTCTTC. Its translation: CASSLPKYLGLAGAYYNEQFF.

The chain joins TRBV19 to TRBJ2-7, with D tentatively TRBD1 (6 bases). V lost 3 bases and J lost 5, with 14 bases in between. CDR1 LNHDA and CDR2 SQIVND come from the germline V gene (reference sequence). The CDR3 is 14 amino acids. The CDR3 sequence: CASSITGTPNEQYF. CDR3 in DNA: TGTGCCAGTAGTATTACAGGGACCCCCAACGAGCAGTACTTC. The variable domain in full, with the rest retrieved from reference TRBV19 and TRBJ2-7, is DGGITQSPKYLFRKEGQNVTLSCEQNLNHDAMYWYRQDPGQGLRLIYYSQIVNDFQKGDIAEGYSVSREKKESFPLTVTSAQKNPTAFYLCASSITGTPNEQYFGPGTRLTVT.

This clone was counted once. The CDR3 DNA follows: TGTGCCAGCAGCAGAGACAGTGAATCTAATGAAAAACTGTTTTTT. Protein product: CASSRDSESNEKLFF. V and J are TRBV7-8 and TRBJ1-4; D perhaps matches TRBD1 (5 bases). From germline, CDR1 is SGHVS and CDR2 FQNEAQ. Trimming pared 5 bases from V and 3 bases from J, leaving 13 bases between. This CDR3 has 15 residues. The full variable domain, rest sourced from reference TRBV7-8 and TRBJ1-4, is GAGVSQSPRYKVAKRGQDVALRCDPISGHVSLFWYQQALGQGPEFLTYFQNEAQLDKSGLPSDRFFAERPEGSVSTLKIQRTQQEDSAVYLCASSRDSESNEKLFFGSGTQLSVL.

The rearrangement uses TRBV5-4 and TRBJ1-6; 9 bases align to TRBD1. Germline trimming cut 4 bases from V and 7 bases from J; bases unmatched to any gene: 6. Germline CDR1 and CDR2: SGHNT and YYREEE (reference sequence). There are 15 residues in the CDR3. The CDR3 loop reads CASSTRTGENSPLHF. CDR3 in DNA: TGTGCCAGCAGCACGAGGACAGGGGAAAATTCACCCCTCCACTTT.

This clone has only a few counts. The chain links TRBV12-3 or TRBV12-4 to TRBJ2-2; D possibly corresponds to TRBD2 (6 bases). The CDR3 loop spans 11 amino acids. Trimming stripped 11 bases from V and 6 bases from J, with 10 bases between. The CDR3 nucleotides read TGTGCCGGGAGGAGGTCCGGGGAGCTGTTTTTT. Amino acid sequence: CAGRRSGELFF.

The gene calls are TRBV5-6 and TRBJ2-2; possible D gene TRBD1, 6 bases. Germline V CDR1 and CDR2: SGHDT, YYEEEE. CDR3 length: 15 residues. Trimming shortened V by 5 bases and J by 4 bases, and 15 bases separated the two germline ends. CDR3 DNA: TGTGCCAGCAGGACAGGACCGGGCAGCACCGGGGAGCTGTTTTTT. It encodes CASRTGPGSTGELFF.

CDR3 residues: CASSPAPEGSYNEQFF. CDR3 coding DNA: TGTGCCAGCAGCCCGGCCCCAGAGGGCTCCTACAATGAGCAGTTCTTC. The genes are TRBV5-4 and TRBJ2-1; weak D call: TRBD2 (5 bases). Germline-derived CDR1 and CDR2 are SGHNT and YYREEE (reference sequence). The CDR3 is made up of 16 amino acids. The V gene lost 4 bases and the J gene lost 0 bases, with 14 bases spanning the gap.

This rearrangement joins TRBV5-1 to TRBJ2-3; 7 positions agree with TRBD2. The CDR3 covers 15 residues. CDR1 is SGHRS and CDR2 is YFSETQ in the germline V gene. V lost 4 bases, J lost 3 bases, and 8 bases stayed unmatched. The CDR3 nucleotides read TGCGCCAGCAGCACAGAGCGGGATCGGACAGATACGCAGTATTTT. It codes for CASSTERDRTDTQYF.

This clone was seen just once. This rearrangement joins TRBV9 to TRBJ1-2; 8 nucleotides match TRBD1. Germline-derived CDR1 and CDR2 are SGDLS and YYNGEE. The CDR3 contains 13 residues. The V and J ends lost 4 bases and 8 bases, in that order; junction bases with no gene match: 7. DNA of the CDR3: TGTGCCAGCAGCACCTGGACAGGGCAAGGCTACACCTTC. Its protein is CASSTWTGQGYTF.